This TCR beta chain was sequenced for a study of a mutant IDH1 vaccine in newly diagnosed glioma. Study in general: Initiation of the vaccine course occurred 4-6 weeks after radiotherapy alone, or alongside temozolomide cycles. Therapy received beforehand was radiotherapy, temozolomide, or both, with most patients given both.

Regarding this clone: The target antigen is unknown.

Broader study findings: Changes in top peripheral clonotypes did not appear linked to pseudoprogression.

Germline CDR1 SGHNT, CDR2 YYREEE (reference sequence). The length of the CDR3 is 12 residues. The germline V and J ends were trimmed by 2 bases and 4 bases, with 6 bases remaining between them. Assay: immunoSEQ multiplex PCR; the TCRdb copy retains only in-frame clones and omits some. The table lists about 28,000 clones, approximately 88% of them singletons, with around 20% in the top ten. Described time point: week 5, during vaccination. Topical imiquimod accompanied each vaccine dose, which consisted of 300 ug of mutant IDH1 20-mer peptide. Astrocytomas found in donors were new, WHO grade 3 or 4, IDH1-mutant and ATRX-lost.

V and J are TRBV5-4 and TRBJ1-1, with D uncertain. This specimen consisted of PBMCs, obtained from a glioma patient whose treatment included an IDH1 peptide vaccine. The clonotype was recovered from a young man with glioma. The CDR3 here is CASSLVGTEAFF. CDR3 nucleotides: TGTGCCAGCAGCTTAGTGGGCACTGAAGCTTTCTTT.